This entry lists 9 T cell receptor beta chains sequenced from one sample in a study of T-cell reconstitution after alpha-beta-depleted transplantation in children. Unique molecular identifiers tagged the TCRbeta library. TCRdb reprocessed the PCR reads with MiXCR, giving one entry per CDR3 protein. This sample has about 340,000 distinct CDR3 sequences, with about an eighth found just once. Sequenced here: PBMCs, sampled from the stem cell graft. Receptors were obtained from a human donor who donated a stem cell graft to a child with Fanconi anemia.

This clonotype was observed a handful of times. The chain couples TRBV5-1 to TRBJ2-7, with D perhaps matching TRBD2 (5 bases). The germline V and J ends were trimmed by 4 bases and 2 bases, with 13 bases remaining between them. The V gene's germline CDR1 is SGHRS and CDR2 YFSETQ. The CDR3 length is 14 residues. Here the CDR3 DNA reads TGCGCCAGCAGCGAAGCCGGGGTTCCCTACGAGCAGTACTTC. Residues: CASSEAGVPYEQYF.

This clonotype occurred a few times. The V call is TRBV20-1, the J call TRBJ1-5; D is possibly TRBD1 (5 bases). This CDR3 is 13 amino acids long. V lost 3 bases, J lost 5 bases, and 11 bases lay in between. CDR1 and CDR2 from the germline V gene are DFQATT and SNEGSKA (reference sequence). DNA of the CDR3: TGCAGTGCTAGTTGGGGGAGGGATCAGCCCCAGCATTTT. Translating it yields CSASWGRDQPQHF.

This clonotype was detected only a few times. The V and J genes are TRBV7-9 and TRBJ1-2; D is unclear. The CDR3 spans 14 residues. Germline V gene sequence: CDR1 SEHNR, CDR2 FQNEAQ (reference sequence). V lost 2 bases, J lost 6 bases, and 13 bases lay in between. The CDR3 is CASSLRTAGDGYTF. DNA of the CDR3: TGTGCCAGCAGCTTAAGGACGGCGGGAGATGGCTACACCTTC.

Ten or more counts support this clonotype. The chain couples TRBV9 to TRBJ1-1; no clear D gene. The CDR3 is 14 amino acids. Germline-derived CDR1 and CDR2 are SGDLS and YYNGEE. Trimming took 0 bases from V and 3 from J, leaving 9 bases between them. The CDR3: CASSVEVGDTEAFF. As DNA, the CDR3 is TGTGCCAGCAGCGTAGAGGTGGGAGACACTGAAGCTTTCTTT.

This clonotype was counted between two and nine times. J is TRBJ1-4 and V is TRBV9, with a possible D match to TRBD1 (6 bases). The CDR3 covers 15 residues. CDR1 is SGDLS and CDR2 is YYNGEE in the germline V gene. V lost 4 bases and J lost 5, with 15 bases in between. The CDR3, as DNA: TGTGCCAGCAGCCCACGGGGGGGGCGGAATGAAAAACTGTTTTTT. Amino acid sequence: CASSPRGGRNEKLFF.

There are many counts of this clonotype. J is TRBJ2-3 and V is TRBV29-1; 11 bases are a match to TRBD2. The trim removed 6 bases at V and 4 bases at J, leaving 9 bases unmatched. From germline, CDR1 is SQVTM and CDR2 ANQGSEA. The CDR3 length is 15 residues. CDR3 protein: CSVAGLAGRADTQYF. The CDR3 DNA sequence: TGCAGCGTGGCTGGACTAGCGGGTAGGGCAGATACGCAGTATTTT.

For the CDR3, the DNA is TGTGCCAGCAGTTCCGCGGGGGGAGGGGGCAGCTCCTACGAGCAGTACTTC. Protein product: CASSSAGGGGSSYEQYF. V usage is TRBV6-5 and J usage is TRBJ2-7; D perhaps matches TRBD2 (8 bases). This CDR3 contains 17 residues. Trimming removed 4 bases at V and 0 bases at J, with 19 bases between. Germline loops: CDR1 MNHEY, CDR2 SVGAGI.

This clonotype has at least ten counts. V and J are TRBV12-3 or TRBV12-4 and TRBJ1-1, with a possible D match to TRBD1 (6 bases). The CDR3 is 15 residues long. Trimming pared 7 bases from V and 4 bases from J, leaving 19 bases between. In nucleotides, the CDR3 is TGTGCCAGCACCTATGGGGGCCCCTTGGGCACTGAAGCTTTCTTT. Its protein is CASTYGGPLGTEAFF.

This clonotype occurred a few times. The chain employs TRBV7-9 and TRBJ1-1, with a weak D call TRBD1 (6 bases). With 7 bases removed from V and 0 bases from J, the gap between germline ends came to 15 bases. CDR1 is SEHNR and CDR2 is FQNEAQ in the germline V gene (reference sequence). This CDR3 spans 15 amino acids. This CDR3 is CASTFLDSLNTEAFF. The CDR3 coding sequence is TGTGCCAGCACCTTTTTGGACAGCTTGAACACTGAAGCTTTCTTT.